Listed below are T cell receptor beta chains from one sample, sequenced in a study of cytomegalovirus exposure and HLA in healthy donors. Data came from immunoSEQ multiplex PCR; TCRdb stores just in-frame clones and leaves some out. The sample records 100,000 to 140,000 clones, around 76% being singletons. The sequencing sample was made of PBMCs. These receptor sequences come from a man in his thirties or forties in good health and CMV-seropositive. Both conserved end residues are trimmed from each CDR3. D genes are given only for firm matches. Only some rows state a clone size, as once, few, many or a class for expanded clones.

d_gene: TRBD2
v_gene: TRBV7-3
abundance: once
j_gene: TRBJ2-1
CDR3aa: ASSLNGGVDEQF

d_gene: TRBD2
v_gene: TRBV23-1
abundance: -
j_gene: TRBJ2-5
CDR3aa: ASSQSFTTGGEGETQY

d_gene: TRBD2
v_gene: TRBV11-2
abundance: -
j_gene: TRBJ2-7
CDR3aa: ASNPLAGGPYEQY

d_gene: -
v_gene: TRBV14
abundance: few
j_gene: TRBJ2-3
CDR3aa: ASSPRRWTDTQY

d_gene: TRBD1
v_gene: TRBV11-2
abundance: -
j_gene: TRBJ2-7
CDR3aa: ASSVPGQGNREQY

d_gene: TRBD1
v_gene: TRBV6-5
abundance: -
j_gene: TRBJ1-2
CDR3aa: ASRQGAFYGYT

d_gene: -
v_gene: TRBV18
abundance: -
j_gene: TRBJ1-6
CDR3aa: ASSPPSLSSYNSPLH

d_gene: TRBD2
v_gene: TRBV2
abundance: once
j_gene: TRBJ2-7
CDR3aa: ASTGLAGYEQY

d_gene: TRBD1
v_gene: TRBV19
abundance: -
j_gene: TRBJ1-2
CDR3aa: ASGLTGGRGYT

d_gene: -
v_gene: TRBV5-4
abundance: few
j_gene: TRBJ2-1
CDR3aa: ASSAQVGAPTEQF

d_gene: TRBD1
v_gene: TRBV6-1
abundance: once
j_gene: TRBJ1-5
CDR3aa: ASSRQGNQPQH

d_gene: -
v_gene: TRBV28
abundance: -
j_gene: TRBJ2-7
CDR3aa: ASSIASYEQY

d_gene: -
v_gene: TRBV2
abundance: once
j_gene: TRBJ2-2
CDR3aa: ASSERRVGGELF

d_gene: -
v_gene: TRBV4-2
abundance: -
j_gene: TRBJ1-5
CDR3aa: ASSPIVTGGASNQPQH

d_gene: -
v_gene: TRBV2
abundance: -
j_gene: TRBJ2-1
CDR3aa: ASTVLNEQF

d_gene: TRBD2
v_gene: TRBV9
abundance: -
j_gene: TRBJ2-3
CDR3aa: ASSVALAGGEFTDTQY

d_gene: -
v_gene: TRBV9
abundance: -
j_gene: TRBJ1-4
CDR3aa: ASSLGATNEKLF

d_gene: TRBD1
v_gene: TRBV18
abundance: -
j_gene: TRBJ2-5
CDR3aa: ASSPSRTGGRETQY

d_gene: TRBD2
v_gene: TRBV5-1
abundance: -
j_gene: TRBJ2-7
CDR3aa: ASSWERGGNYEQY

d_gene: TRBD2
v_gene: TRBV7-9
abundance: -
j_gene: TRBJ2-5
CDR3aa: SSSLYRGGFKGTQY

d_gene: TRBD1
v_gene: TRBV5-1
abundance: few
j_gene: TRBJ2-7
CDR3aa: ASSLGDRARYEQY

d_gene: TRBD1
v_gene: TRBV5-1
abundance: -
j_gene: TRBJ1-4
CDR3aa: ASSLGTGDEKLF

d_gene: -
v_gene: TRBV6-5
abundance: few
j_gene: TRBJ2-7
CDR3aa: ASSYGGTPGAYEQY

d_gene: TRBD1
v_gene: TRBV6-1
abundance: -
j_gene: TRBJ1-2
CDR3aa: ASSEVAGTGHDGYT

d_gene: -
v_gene: TRBV6-1
abundance: -
j_gene: TRBJ2-1
CDR3aa: ASSDSFSYNEQF

d_gene: TRBD1
v_gene: TRBV11-3
abundance: -
j_gene: TRBJ2-1
CDR3aa: ASSRGQGAYNEQF

d_gene: TRBD2
v_gene: TRBV18
abundance: -
j_gene: TRBJ2-3
CDR3aa: ASSPPRGRAGDSASTDTQY

d_gene: -
v_gene: TRBV5-1
abundance: -
j_gene: TRBJ2-7
CDR3aa: ASSPGQLSYEQY

d_gene: TRBD2
v_gene: TRBV5-1
abundance: -
j_gene: TRBJ2-7
CDR3aa: ASRYSGGKSYEQY

d_gene: -
v_gene: TRBV29-1
abundance: few
j_gene: TRBJ2-5
CDR3aa: STAGSPQETQY

d_gene: TRBD2
v_gene: TRBV7-3
abundance: -
j_gene: TRBJ2-1
CDR3aa: ASSLGTSGAPGRGEQF

d_gene: TRBD2
v_gene: TRBV11-2
abundance: -
j_gene: TRBJ2-1
CDR3aa: ASSSLAGGYNEQF

d_gene: TRBD1
v_gene: TRBV27
abundance: -
j_gene: TRBJ1-1
CDR3aa: ASSWGPGTGTVQVAF

d_gene: TRBD1
v_gene: TRBV6-1
abundance: few
j_gene: TRBJ2-7
CDR3aa: AILGGQAYEQY